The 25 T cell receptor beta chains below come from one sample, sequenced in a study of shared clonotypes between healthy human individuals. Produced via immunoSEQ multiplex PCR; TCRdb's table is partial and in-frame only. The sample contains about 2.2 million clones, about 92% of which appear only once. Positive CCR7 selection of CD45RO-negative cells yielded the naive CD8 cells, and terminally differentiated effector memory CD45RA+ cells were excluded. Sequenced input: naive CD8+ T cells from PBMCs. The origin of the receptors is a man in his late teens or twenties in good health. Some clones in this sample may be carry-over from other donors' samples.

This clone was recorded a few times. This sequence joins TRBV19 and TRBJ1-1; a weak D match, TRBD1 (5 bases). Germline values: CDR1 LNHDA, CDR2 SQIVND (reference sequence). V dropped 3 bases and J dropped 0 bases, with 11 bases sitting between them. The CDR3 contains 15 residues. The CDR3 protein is CASSIGYRMNTEAFF. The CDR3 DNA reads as TGTGCCAGTAGTATTGGCTACAGGATGAACACTGAAGCTTTCTTT.

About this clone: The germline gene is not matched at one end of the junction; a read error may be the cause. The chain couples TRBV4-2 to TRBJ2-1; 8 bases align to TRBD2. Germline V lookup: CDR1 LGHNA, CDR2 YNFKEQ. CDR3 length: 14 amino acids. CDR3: CASSQTAGAPDPVF. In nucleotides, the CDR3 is TGTGCCAGCAGCCAAACAGCGGGAGCCCCAGATCCGGTCTTC.

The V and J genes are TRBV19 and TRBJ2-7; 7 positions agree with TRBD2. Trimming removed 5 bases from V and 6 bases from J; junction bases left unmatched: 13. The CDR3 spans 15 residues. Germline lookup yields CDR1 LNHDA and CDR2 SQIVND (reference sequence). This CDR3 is CASSLAGGRLFEQYF. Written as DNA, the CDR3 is TGTGCCAGTAGTCTCGCCGGGGGGAGGCTTTTCGAGCAGTACTTC.

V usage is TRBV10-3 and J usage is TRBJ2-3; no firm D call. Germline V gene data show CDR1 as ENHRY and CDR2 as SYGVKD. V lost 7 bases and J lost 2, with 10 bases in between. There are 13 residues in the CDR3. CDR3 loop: CAINEALTDTQYF. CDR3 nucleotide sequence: TGTGCCATCAACGAGGCCCTCACAGATACGCAGTATTTT.

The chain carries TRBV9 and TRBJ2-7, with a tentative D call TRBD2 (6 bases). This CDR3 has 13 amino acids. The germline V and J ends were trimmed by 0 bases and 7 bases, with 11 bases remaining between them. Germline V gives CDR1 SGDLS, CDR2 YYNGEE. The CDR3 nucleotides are TGTGCCAGCAGCGTAGCGGGAGTACGTGAGCAGTACTTC. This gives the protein CASSVAGVREQYF.

As DNA, the CDR3 is TGTGCCAGCAGCGCAGGGTCCCAAGAGACCCAGTACTTC. This encodes CASSAGSQETQYF. V and J are TRBV5-6 and TRBJ2-5, with D maybe TRBD1 (5 bases). V dropped 4 bases and J dropped 1 base, with 8 bases sitting between them. Germline V gives CDR1 SGHDT, CDR2 YYEEEE. The CDR3 consists of 13 residues. Variable domain in full (rest from reference TRBV5-6 and TRBJ2-5): DAGVTQSPTHLIKTRGQQVTLRCSPKSGHDTVSWYQQALGQGPQFIFQYYEEEERQRGNFPDRFSGHQFPNYSSELNVNALLLGDSALYLCASSAGSQETQYFGPGTRLLVL.

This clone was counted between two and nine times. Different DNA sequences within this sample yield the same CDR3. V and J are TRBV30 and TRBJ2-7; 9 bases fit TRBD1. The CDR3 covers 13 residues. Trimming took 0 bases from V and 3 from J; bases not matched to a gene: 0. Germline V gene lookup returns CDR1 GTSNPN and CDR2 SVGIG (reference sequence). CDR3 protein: CAWSVGQGYEQYF. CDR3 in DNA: TGTGCCTGGAGTGTGGGACAGGGCTACGAGCAGTACTTC.

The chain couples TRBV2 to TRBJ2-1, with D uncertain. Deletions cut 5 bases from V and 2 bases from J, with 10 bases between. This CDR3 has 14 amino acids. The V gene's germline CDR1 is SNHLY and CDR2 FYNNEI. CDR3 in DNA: TGTGCCAGCAGTAACGGATGGGCCTACAATGAGCAGTTCTTC. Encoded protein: CASSNGWAYNEQFF.

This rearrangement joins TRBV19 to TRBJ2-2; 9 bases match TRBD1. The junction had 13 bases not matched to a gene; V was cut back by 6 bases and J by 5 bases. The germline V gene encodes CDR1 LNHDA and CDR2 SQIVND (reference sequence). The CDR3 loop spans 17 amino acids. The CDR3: CASSPAKGQGLTGELFF. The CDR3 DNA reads TGTGCCAGTAGCCCTGCAAAGGGACAGGGCCTAACCGGGGAGCTGTTTTTT.

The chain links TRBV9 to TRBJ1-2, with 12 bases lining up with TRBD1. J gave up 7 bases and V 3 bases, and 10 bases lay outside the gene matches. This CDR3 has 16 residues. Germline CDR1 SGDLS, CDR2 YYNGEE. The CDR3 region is CASSGATGTGGPGYTF. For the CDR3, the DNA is TGTGCCAGCAGCGGAGCGACCGGGACAGGGGGCCCTGGCTACACCTTC.

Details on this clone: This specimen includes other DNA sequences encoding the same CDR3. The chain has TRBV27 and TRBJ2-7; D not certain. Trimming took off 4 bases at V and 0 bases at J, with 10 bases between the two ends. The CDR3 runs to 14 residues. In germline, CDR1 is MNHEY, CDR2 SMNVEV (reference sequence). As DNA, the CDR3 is TGTGCCAGCAGTTCCCTCAGGAGCTCCTACGAGCAGTACTTC. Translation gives CASSSLRSSYEQYF.

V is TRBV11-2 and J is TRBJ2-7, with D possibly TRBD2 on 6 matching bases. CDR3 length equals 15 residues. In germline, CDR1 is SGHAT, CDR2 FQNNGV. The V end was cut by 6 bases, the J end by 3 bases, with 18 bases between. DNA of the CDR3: TGTGCCAGCAGAATCGCCGGGACTGGGGGCTACGAGCAGTACTTC. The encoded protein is CASRIAGTGGYEQYF.

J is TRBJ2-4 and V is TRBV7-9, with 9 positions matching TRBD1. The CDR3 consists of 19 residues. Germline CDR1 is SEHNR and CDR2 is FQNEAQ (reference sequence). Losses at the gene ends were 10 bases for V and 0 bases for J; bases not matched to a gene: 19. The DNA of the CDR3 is TGTGCCATCCTAAAGAAGGGACAGGGCGAGACTCCAGCCAAAAACATTCAGTACTTC. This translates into CAILKKGQGETPAKNIQYF.

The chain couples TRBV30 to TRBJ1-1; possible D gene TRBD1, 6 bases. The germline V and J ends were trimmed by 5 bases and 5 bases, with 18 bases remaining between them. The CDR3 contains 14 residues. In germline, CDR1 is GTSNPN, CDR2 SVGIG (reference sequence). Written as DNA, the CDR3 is TGTGCCTGGGACTGGGGGGGGCGAGGTACTGAAGCTTTCTTT. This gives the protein CAWDWGGRGTEAFF.

The CDR3 nucleotides are TGTGCCAGCAGCTTACCCAGGGGTGGCTACACCTTC. This encodes CASSLPRGGYTF. The chain carries TRBV7-8 and TRBJ1-2; D is possibly TRBD1 (6 bases). Germline loops: CDR1 SGHVS, CDR2 FQNEAQ. The CDR3 is 12 residues long. The V end lost 2 bases, the J end lost 7 bases, and 8 bases lay between the germline ends. Supplemented by reference TRBV7-8 and TRBJ1-2, the full variable domain reads GAGVSQSPRYKVAKRGQDVALRCDPISGHVSLFWYQQALGQGPEFLTYFQNEAQLDKSGLPSDRFFAERPEGSVSTLKIQRTQQEDSAVYLCASSLPRGGYTFGSGTRLTVV.

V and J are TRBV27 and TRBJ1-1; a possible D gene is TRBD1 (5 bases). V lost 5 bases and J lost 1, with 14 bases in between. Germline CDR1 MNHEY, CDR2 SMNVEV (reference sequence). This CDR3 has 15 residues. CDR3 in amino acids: CASSPWGQQNTEAFF. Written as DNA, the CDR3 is TGTGCCAGCAGTCCTTGGGGCCAGCAGAACACTGAAGCTTTCTTT.

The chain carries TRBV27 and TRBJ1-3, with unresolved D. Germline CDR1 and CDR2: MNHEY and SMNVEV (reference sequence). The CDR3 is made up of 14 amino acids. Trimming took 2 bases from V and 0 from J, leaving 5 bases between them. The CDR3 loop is CASSLVGSGNTIYF. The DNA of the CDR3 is TGTGCCAGCAGTTTAGTTGGCTCTGGAAACACCATATATTTT.

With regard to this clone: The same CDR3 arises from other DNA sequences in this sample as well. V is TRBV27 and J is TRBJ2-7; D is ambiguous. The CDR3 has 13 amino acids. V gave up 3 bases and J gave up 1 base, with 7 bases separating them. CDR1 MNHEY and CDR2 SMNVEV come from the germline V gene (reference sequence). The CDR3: CASSLGTSYEQYF. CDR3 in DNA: TGTGCCAGCAGTTTGGGTACTTCCTACGAGCAGTACTTC.

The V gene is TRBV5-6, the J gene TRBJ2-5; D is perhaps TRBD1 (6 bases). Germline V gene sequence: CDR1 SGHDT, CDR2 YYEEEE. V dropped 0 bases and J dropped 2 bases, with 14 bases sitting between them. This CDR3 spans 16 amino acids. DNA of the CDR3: TGTGCCAGCAGCTTGGCTCTGCAGGGGTGGCAAGAGACCCAGTACTTC. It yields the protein CASSLALQGWQETQYF.

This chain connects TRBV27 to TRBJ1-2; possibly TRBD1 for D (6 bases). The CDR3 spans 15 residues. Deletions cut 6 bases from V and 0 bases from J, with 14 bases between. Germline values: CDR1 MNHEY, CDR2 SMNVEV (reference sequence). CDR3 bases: TGTGCCAGCAGAGAGGGGGGAATAGCTAACTATGGCTACACCTTC. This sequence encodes CASREGGIANYGYTF.

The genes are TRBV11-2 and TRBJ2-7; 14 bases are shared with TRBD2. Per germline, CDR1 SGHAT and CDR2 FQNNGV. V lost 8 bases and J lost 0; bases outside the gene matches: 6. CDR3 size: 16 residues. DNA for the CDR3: TGTGCCAGCGGGGGACTAGCGGGAGTGCTCTCCTACGAGCAGTACTTC. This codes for CASGGLAGVLSYEQYF.

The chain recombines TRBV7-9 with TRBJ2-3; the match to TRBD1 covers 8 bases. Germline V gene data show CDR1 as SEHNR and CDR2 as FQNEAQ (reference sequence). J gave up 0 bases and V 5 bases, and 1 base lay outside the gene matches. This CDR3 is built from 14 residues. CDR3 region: CASSNRGSTDTQYF. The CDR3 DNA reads TGTGCCAGCAGCAACAGGGGGAGCACAGATACGCAGTATTTT.

The CDR3 loop is CASSFGLALNTEAFF. The CDR3 DNA reads as TGTGCCAGCAGTTTCGGACTTGCCCTTAACACTGAAGCTTTCTTT. The chain recombines TRBV27 with TRBJ1-1, with D unresolved. Trimming took off 3 bases at V and 2 bases at J, with 13 bases between the two ends. The CDR3 consists of 15 residues. The germline CDR1 and CDR2 sequences are MNHEY and SMNVEV (reference sequence).

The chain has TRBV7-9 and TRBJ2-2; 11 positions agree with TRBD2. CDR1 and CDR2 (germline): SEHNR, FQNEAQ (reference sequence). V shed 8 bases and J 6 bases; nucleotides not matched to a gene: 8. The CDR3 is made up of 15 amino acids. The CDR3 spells CASLFSGRASGELFF. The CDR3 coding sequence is TGTGCCAGCTTGTTTAGCGGGAGGGCCTCCGGGGAGCTGTTTTTT. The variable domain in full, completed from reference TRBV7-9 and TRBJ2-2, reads DTGVSQNPRHKITKRGQNVTFRCDPISEHNRLYWYRQTLGQGPEFLTYFQNEAQLEKSRLLSDRFSAERPKGSFSTLEIQRTEQGDSAMYLCASLFSGRASGELFFGEGSRLTVL.

The CDR3 loop reads CASSSMRQPQHF. The CDR3 DNA reads TGTGCCAGCAGCTCGATGAGACAGCCCCAGCATTTT. V gene TRBV7-8 combines with J gene TRBJ1-5; D not resolved. CDR1 and CDR2 from the germline V gene are SGHVS and FQNEAQ. The CDR3 contains 12 residues. V was cut by 4 bases and J by 7 bases, with 8 bases left in between.